One and the same sample provided the 21 T cell receptor beta chains below, sequenced in a study of blood T cell repertoires in COVID-19. Method: immunoSEQ multiplex PCR; TCRdb's copy keeps in-frame clones and lacks some. The data show 81,000 or so clones, 65% to 90% seen once. Sequencing was performed on peripheral blood. These receptors were taken from a man aged 45-65 years with COVID-19, enrolled during active disease.

The genes are TRBV19 and TRBJ2-7; 10 bases match TRBD1. Germline-derived CDR1 and CDR2 are LNHDA and SQIVND (reference sequence). This CDR3 contains 15 residues. Trimming cost V 5 bases and J 3 bases; bases outside gene matches: 7. CDR3 nucleotides: TGTGCCAGTAGTCAAACCGGGACAGGGGACTACGAGCAGTACTTC. Protein: CASSQTGTGDYEQYF.

This rearrangement joins TRBV5-8 to TRBJ2-1; 10 bases agree with TRBD1. The V gene's germline CDR1 is SGHTS and CDR2 YDEGEE. The CDR3 extends over 14 amino acids. Trimming removed 5 bases from V and 7 bases from J; junction bases left unmatched: 6. The chain's CDR3 is CASRTGTGDNEQFF. The CDR3 DNA follows: TGTGCCAGCAGGACCGGGACAGGGGATAATGAGCAGTTCTTC.

The CDR3: CSASSIQGTYEQYF. CDR3 bases: TGCAGTGCTAGTAGTATACAGGGGACCTACGAGCAGTACTTC. The J gene is TRBJ2-7, the V gene TRBV20-1, with TRBD1 matching 7 bases. Per the germline V gene, CDR1 is DFQATT and CDR2 is SNEGSKA (reference sequence). This CDR3 region has 14 residues. Germline trimming cut 3 bases from V and 2 bases from J; bases unmatched to any gene: 7.

The chain combines TRBV18 with TRBJ2-6, with TRBD1 matching 9 bases. V was clipped by 3 bases and J by 1 base; unmatched bases: 7. The CDR3 sequence is 18 residues long. Germline V gene data show CDR1 as KGHSH and CDR2 as LQKENI. CDR3 residues: CASSPMEQGASGANVLTF. CDR3 in DNA: TGTGCCAGCTCACCGATGGAACAGGGGGCTTCTGGGGCCAACGTCCTGACTTTC.

V gene TRBV19 combines with J gene TRBJ1-1; 10 nucleotides line up with TRBD1. Germline V gives CDR1 LNHDA, CDR2 SQIVND (reference sequence). With 3 bases clipped from V and 4 bases from J, the junction kept 2 bases outside the gene matches. This CDR3 has 14 residues. Here the CDR3 reads CASSMTGGGTEAFF. The CDR3 DNA sequence: TGTGCCAGTAGTATGACAGGGGGCGGCACTGAAGCTTTCTTT. The complete variable domain, with remaining parts taken from reference TRBV19 and TRBJ1-1, reads DGGITQSPKYLFRKEGQNVTLSCEQNLNHDAMYWYRQDPGQGLRLIYYSQIVNDFQKGDIAEGYSVSREKKESFPLTVTSAQKNPTAFYLCASSMTGGGTEAFFGQGTRLTVV.

The chain is built from TRBV4-1 and TRBJ2-2; TRBD2 matches 14 bases. The CDR3 is made up of 17 amino acids. The germline gives CDR1 MGHRA, CDR2 YSYEKL. With 1 base clipped from V and 4 bases from J, the junction kept 2 bases outside the gene matches. The CDR3, as DNA: TGCGCCAGCAGCCAAGGTGGACTAGCGGGAGGCACCGGGGAGCTGTTTTTT. Its protein is CASSQGGLAGGTGELFF.

This chain joins TRBV9 and TRBJ2-3; 12 bases fit TRBD2. This CDR3 is 20 amino acids long. V was pared by 4 bases and J by 2 bases, with 17 bases of the junction left unmatched. The germline V gene encodes CDR1 SGDLS and CDR2 YYNGEE. The CDR3 here is CASSPKGGALAGGPTDTQYF. Here the CDR3 DNA reads TGTGCCAGCAGCCCTAAGGGAGGGGCACTAGCGGGAGGCCCCACAGATACGCAGTATTTT.

The rearrangement links TRBV12-3 or TRBV12-4 to TRBJ1-4; 9 nucleotides line up with TRBD1. The CDR3 sequence is 13 residues long. The junction had 6 bases not matched to a gene; V was cut back by 5 bases and J by 11 bases. Here the CDR3 reads CASSTGQGRKLFF. As DNA, the CDR3 is TGTGCCAGCAGTACCGGACAGGGGAGGAAACTGTTTTTT.

The CDR3 region has the DNA TGTGCCACCACCTCAGGGTCCAGCCTCTCCTACAATGAGCAGTTCTTC. Translating it yields CATTSGSSLSYNEQFF. The genes are TRBV10-3 and TRBJ2-1, with D tentatively TRBD1 (5 bases). Germline assignment: CDR1 ENHRY and CDR2 SYGVKD. The germline V and J ends were trimmed by 10 bases and 0 bases, with 19 bases remaining between them. The CDR3 consists of 16 residues.

This chain links TRBV30 with TRBJ2-7; 7 bases fit TRBD1. V lost 0 bases to trimming and J lost 8 bases; unmatched junction nucleotides: 7. CDR3 size: 13 residues. The V gene's germline CDR1 is GTSNPN and CDR2 SVGIG (reference sequence). Written as DNA, the CDR3 is TGTGCCTGGAGTGTACCAGGGACAGCGAAGCAGTACTTC. It encodes CAWSVPGTAKQYF.

The genes are TRBV24-1 and TRBJ2-5, with 8 bases matching TRBD2. The CDR3 contains 14 residues. Losses at the gene ends were 9 bases for V and 2 bases for J; bases not matched to a gene: 7. Germline V CDR1 and CDR2: KGHDR, SFDVKD. The CDR3 spells CATDRGGGQETQYF. In nucleotides, the CDR3 is TGTGCCACCGATCGGGGGGGAGGGCAAGAGACCCAGTACTTC.

The chain is built from TRBV2 and TRBJ1-5; the D gene is possibly TRBD1 (5 bases). CDR1 is SNHLY and CDR2 is FYNNEI in the germline V gene. Trimming took off 7 bases at V and 7 bases at J, with 20 bases between the two ends. The CDR3 has 15 residues. The CDR3 loop reads CASMETGGVSQPQHF. Here the CDR3 DNA reads TGTGCCAGCATGGAGACCGGGGGGGTGAGCCAGCCCCAGCATTTT.

The J gene is TRBJ2-5, the V gene TRBV6-5; 10 bases are a match to TRBD2. Germline V gives CDR1 MNHEY, CDR2 SVGAGI. V dropped 5 bases and J dropped 5; count of bases not matched to a gene: 8. CDR3 length: 15 residues. For the CDR3, the DNA is TGTGCCAGCAGTCGAGCGGGAGGGGCCGGGGAGACCCAGTACTTC. Its translation is CASSRAGGAGETQYF.

CDR3 bases: TGTGCCACCAGCCTGGGACAGGAGAGCTCCTACGAGCAGTACTTC. Encoded protein: CATSLGQESSYEQYF. V gene TRBV15 combines with J gene TRBJ2-7, with 8 positions matching TRBD1. The trim removed 5 bases at V and 0 bases at J, leaving 6 bases unmatched. CDR1 is LNHNV and CDR2 is YYDKDF in the germline V gene (reference sequence). The CDR3 sequence is 15 residues long.

The chain recombines TRBV7-9 with TRBJ1-6; no reliable D call. Germline-derived CDR1 and CDR2 are SEHNR and FQNEAQ (reference sequence). The CDR3 totals 16 residues. V lost 7 bases to trimming and J lost 2 bases, with 15 bases between them. DNA of the CDR3: TGTGCCAGCAACCGGGGTGTTTCAACCTATAATTCACCCCTCCACTTT. Amino acid sequence: CASNRGVSTYNSPLHF.

This chain uses TRBV19 with TRBJ1-4; D not resolved. This CDR3 is 16 amino acids long. The V gene lost 4 bases and the J gene lost 4 bases, with 16 bases spanning the gap. Germline V gene data show CDR1 as LNHDA and CDR2 as SQIVND (reference sequence). CDR3 residues: CASSRGLMGNNEKLFF. DNA of the CDR3: TGTGCCAGTAGTAGAGGACTCATGGGGAATAATGAAAAACTGTTTTTT.

A few counts support this clone. This chain connects TRBV4-1 to TRBJ1-2; D is unclear. Germline-derived CDR1 and CDR2 are MGHRA and YSYEKL. The ends were cut back, 1 base at V and 4 bases at J, with 10 bases in the middle. The CDR3 runs 14 residues. The CDR3 nucleotides read TGCGCCAGCAGCCAAGGGGGAGGGATCTATGGCTACACCTTC. Translated, it gives CASSQGGGIYGYTF.

CDR3 protein: CASSRVPGQGTQYF. CDR3 bases: TGTGCCAGCAGTCGAGTCCCGGGACAGGGTACGCAGTACTTC. The chain uses TRBV2 and TRBJ2-7; 9 bases are a match to TRBD1. The ends lost 5 bases at V and 9 bases at J; junction bases unmatched: 11. CDR1 and CDR2 (germline): SNHLY, FYNNEI. The CDR3 has 14 residues.

This clone came up once. The chain links TRBV2 to TRBJ1-2; 8 bases align to TRBD1. Germline V lookup: CDR1 SNHLY, CDR2 FYNNEI. This CDR3 is 14 amino acids long. V was clipped by 5 bases and J by 4 bases; unmatched bases: 6. The CDR3 loop reads CASSQGQGSYGYTF. As DNA, the CDR3 is TGTGCCAGCAGTCAAGGACAGGGCTCCTATGGCTACACCTTC.

The genes are TRBV11-2 and TRBJ1-2; possibly TRBD1 for D (5 bases). The CDR3 runs 14 residues. Germline CDR1 reads SGHAT; CDR2 reads FQNNGV. The V end was cut by 5 bases, the J end by 2 bases, with 12 bases between. The CDR3 sequence: CASSPPAGNYGYTF. In nucleotides, the CDR3 is TGTGCCAGCAGCCCTCCCGCAGGGAACTATGGCTACACCTTC. Filled out from reference TRBV11-2 and TRBJ1-2, the complete variable domain reads EAGVAQSPRYKIIEKRQSVAFWCNPISGHATLYWYQQILGQGPKLLIQFQNNGVVDDSQLPKDRFSAERLKGVDSTLKIQPAKLEDSAVYLCASSPPAGNYGYTFGSGTRLTVV.

The chain's CDR3 is CASSLTGASNSPLHF. The CDR3 coding sequence is TGCGCCAGCAGCTTAACAGGGGCGAGCAATTCACCCCTCCACTTT. V is TRBV5-1 and J is TRBJ1-6; 7 positions agree with TRBD1. Germline values: CDR1 SGHRS, CDR2 YFSETQ. Trimming removed 2 bases from V and 7 bases from J; junction bases left unmatched: 6. This CDR3 comprises 15 residues.